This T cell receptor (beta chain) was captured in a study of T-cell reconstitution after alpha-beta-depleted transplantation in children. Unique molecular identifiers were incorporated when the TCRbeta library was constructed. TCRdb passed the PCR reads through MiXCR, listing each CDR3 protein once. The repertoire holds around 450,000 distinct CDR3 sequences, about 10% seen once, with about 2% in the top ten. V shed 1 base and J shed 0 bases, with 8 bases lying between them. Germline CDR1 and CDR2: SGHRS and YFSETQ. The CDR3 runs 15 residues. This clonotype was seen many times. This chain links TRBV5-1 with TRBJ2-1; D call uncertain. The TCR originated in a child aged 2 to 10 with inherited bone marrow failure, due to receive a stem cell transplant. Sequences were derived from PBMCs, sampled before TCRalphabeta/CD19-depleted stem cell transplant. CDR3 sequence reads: CASSLTADSYNEQFF. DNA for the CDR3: TGCGCCAGCAGCTTGACGGCGGACTCCTACAATGAGCAGTTCTTC.